These T cell receptor beta chains were read from a single sample in a study of cytomegalovirus exposure and HLA in healthy donors. Sequencing was performed with immunoSEQ multiplex PCR; in TCRdb, only in-frame clones are kept and a portion is missing. The data hold approximately 170,000 clones, with over 70% observed a single time. Material for sequencing was PBMCs. Receptors originate from a boy aged 2-15 years in good health and CMV-seronegative. CDR3s include the opening cysteine and the closing phenylalanine or tryptophan. A D gene is named only where the DNA matches it firmly. Clone size appears in some rows only: once, few, many, or a class for an expanded clone.

-	-	TRBJ2-1	TRBV5-6	TGTGCCAGCAGCGAGGGAGTCTACAATGAGCAGTTCTTC	CASSEGVYNEQFF
TRBD2	few	TRBJ2-2	TRBV9	TGTGCCAGCAGCCTCGGGACTAGCGGGGGGGCCGACACCGGGGAGCTGTTTTTT	CASSLGTSGGADTGELFF
-	few	TRBJ1-1	TRBV2	TGTGCCAGCAGTCCGACGGGGACTGAAGCTTTCTTT	CASSPTGTEAFF
TRBD1	few	TRBJ1-2	TRBV6-1	TGTGCCAGCAATTTCGTACAGGGGAACCCCTATGGCTACACCTTC	CASNFVQGNPYGYTF
-	-	TRBJ2-7	TRBV18	TGTGCCAGCTCACGATTCGGTGGCGAGCAGTACTTC	CASSRFGGEQYF
-	-	TRBJ2-3	TRBV5-5	TGTGCCAGCAGCTTGGTGGGGCTGGATACGCAGTATTTT	CASSLVGLDTQYF
-	-	TRBJ2-1	TRBV2	TGTGCCAGCAGTGAAAGAAGCCCCTACAATGAGCAGTTCTTC	CASSERSPYNEQFF
-	-	TRBJ1-1	TRBV29-1	TGCAGCGTTGGTTATAGTAGGGGGAACACTGAAGCTTTCTTT	CSVGYSRGNTEAFF
TRBD2	-	TRBJ2-3	TRBV6-1	TGTGCCAGCAGTGATTATAGCGGGGGGGTGACAGATACGCAGTATTTT	CASSDYSGGVTDTQYF
-	-	TRBJ2-5	TRBV12-5	TGTGCTAGTGGTACCCTGCGGGACAGCGATGGAGAGACCCAGTACTTC	CASGTLRDSDGETQYF
-	-	TRBJ1-6	TRBV6-5	TGTGCCAGCAGTAACAGGAATAATTCACCCCTCCACTTT	CASSNRNNSPLHF
-	-	TRBJ2-1	TRBV7-9	TGTGCCAGCAGCTACAATAATGAGCAGTTCTTC	CASSYNNEQFF
-	-	TRBJ2-5	TRBV11-2	TGTGCCAGCAGCGTCACAAGGGAGTCGGAGACCCAGTACTTC	CASSVTRESETQYF
-	-	TRBJ1-2	TRBV27	TGTGCCAGCAGTCACGGTAACTATGGCTACACCTTC	CASSHGNYGYTF
TRBD1	-	TRBJ1-2	TRBV29-1	TGCAGCGTCGGACAGGAGGACAACTATGGCTACACCTTC	CSVGQEDNYGYTF
TRBD2	once	TRBJ2-1	TRBV7-6	TGTGCCAGCAGCTTAGGACTAGCGGGAGGTCTCTACAATGAGCAGTTCTTC	CASSLGLAGGLYNEQFF
-	few	TRBJ1-2	TRBV9	TGTGCCAGCAGCGTAGGGACACAGAACTATGGCTACACCTTC	CASSVGTQNYGYTF
-	-	TRBJ1-1	TRBV30	TGTGCCTGGAGTGTAGTTGAGGAAGCTTTCTTT	CAWSVVEEAFF
-	few	TRBJ2-5	TRBV19	TGTGCCAGTAGTACGGGGGAGACCCAGTACTTC	CASSTGETQYF
-	-	TRBJ1-2	TRBV4-3	TGCGCCAGCAGCCAAGGAGCTTGGGCAGGGAACTATGGCTACACCTTC	CASSQGAWAGNYGYTF
-	-	TRBJ1-2	TRBV5-1	TGCGCCAGCAGCATGGGTGGGAAAGCGGGTAACTATGGCTACACCTTC	CASSMGGKAGNYGYTF
-	-	TRBJ1-3	TRBV15	TGTGCCACCAGCCGGGGGTTATTGGACACCATATATTTT	CATSRGLLDTIYF
-	-	TRBJ1-5	TRBV6-6	TGTGCCAGCAGCACGGACAGAAGCAATCAGCCCCAGCATTTT	CASSTDRSNQPQHF
TRBD1	-	TRBJ1-1	TRBV6-5	TGTGCCAGCAGTTATGAGATTAGGGGGCAAGCTTTCTTT	CASSYEIRGQAFF
TRBD1	-	TRBJ1-5	TRBV5-1	TGCGCCAGCAGCGACAGGGGCGGCAATCAGCCCCAGCATTTT	CASSDRGGNQPQHF
TRBD2	-	TRBJ2-1	TRBV2	TGTGCCAGCAGGCGCCTAGCGGGGGACAATGAGCAGTTCTTC	CASRRLAGDNEQFF
-	-	TRBJ2-3	TRBV6-4	TGTGCCAGCAGTGAACAGAGCACAGATACGCAGTATTTT	CASSEQSTDTQYF
-	-	TRBJ1-2	TRBV28	TGTGCCACTTCCCTGGGGAGGGTGCTAACTAACTATGGCTACACCTTC	CATSLGRVLTNYGYTF
TRBD1	-	TRBJ2-1	TRBV5-1	TGCGCCAGCAGCCCCACCGGGACAGGGCAAAATGAGCAGTTCTTC	CASSPTGTGQNEQFF
TRBD1	few	TRBJ1-5	TRBV19	TGTGCCAGTAGCCGGCAGGGGGCCGGCAATAGCAATCAGCCCCAGCATTTT	CASSRQGAGNSNQPQHF
-	-	TRBJ2-1	TRBV30	TGTGCCTGGAGTGTAATAGCTTCGTATGGGAATGAGCAGTTCTTC	CAWSVIASYGNEQFF
TRBD1	-	TRBJ2-5	TRBV19	TGTGCCAGTAGTGGCAAACGCGGGACAGGGCAAGAGACCCAGTACTTC	CASSGKRGTGQETQYF
TRBD2	few	TRBJ2-1	TRBV7-2	TGTGCCAGCAGCCCCCGAGGGTTTAGCGGGAGGATTAATGAGCAGTTCTTC	CASSPRGFSGRINEQFF
TRBD1	-	TRBJ2-5	TRBV7-6	TGTGCCAGCAGCGGGACAGGGGTCGAGACCCAGTACTTC	CASSGTGVETQYF
-	-	TRBJ2-2	TRBV5-4	TGTGCCAGCAGCCCCGCCGCAGGGAACACCGGGGAGCTGTTTTTT	CASSPAAGNTGELFF